This entry is about one T cell receptor beta chain. Its antigen is as yet unknown. These data come from a study of OX40 agonist ivuxolimab in advanced cancers. Study-level information: One patient with hepatocellular carcinoma and two with cutaneous melanoma, three in all, had partial responses.

Only in-frame clones appear in the TCRdb table, and some are missing; sequencing was by immunoSEQ multiplex PCR. The data show over 10,000 clones, approximately 90% seen once. Study findings and constraints: At 0.1 to 3.0 mg/kg and by week 6, CD4+ and CD8+ T cells in the blood had expanded clonally. Partial responders treated at 0.1-3.0 mg/kg exhibited clonal expansion among the lowest measured. Mean expanded clone counts were higher in CD8+ than CD4+ T cells.

Germline CDR1 reads SGDLS; CDR2 reads YYNGEE. V lost 3 bases, J lost 5 bases, and 17 bases lay in between. This CDR3 region has 15 residues. V usage is TRBV9 and J usage is TRBJ2-5; possible D gene TRBD2, 6 bases. Specimen: CD4+ or CD8+ T cells sorted from blood, collected in a trial of the OX40 agonist ivuxolimab. This TCR was recovered from an adult with an advanced solid tumor such as melanoma, head and neck, liver or kidney cancer. Here the CDR3 reads CASSDTGSPGETQYF. CDR3 bases: TGTGCCAGCAGCGACACCGGGAGCCCAGGGGAGACCCAGTACTTC.